The 5 T cell receptor beta chains presented below share a single source sample, sequenced in a study of metastatic and nonmetastatic thyroid tumors. Via MiXCR, TCRdb re-called the PCR reads. The sample includes tens of thousands of clones, about 17% of them seen just once. All patients reached thyroid surgery having received no treatment beforehand. The material sequenced was blood. The receptors stem from a female donor with papillary thyroid cancer or a benign thyroid nodule (not recorded which). Some clones in this sample may be carry-over from other donors' samples.

This clone occurred many times. The chain joins TRBV9 to TRBJ2-7; 8 nucleotides line up with TRBD2. This CDR3 is 15 amino acids long. Per the germline V gene, CDR1 is SGDLS and CDR2 is YYNGEE. Unmatched junction bases numbered 4, after V lost 0 bases and J lost 2 bases. The CDR3, as DNA: TGTGCCAGCAGCGTAGGCGGGGGGCGAACCTACGAGCAGTACTTC. Its protein product is CASSVGGGRTYEQYF. Full variable domain (remainder filled in from reference TRBV9 and TRBJ2-7): DSGVTQTPKHLITATGQRVTLRCSPRSGDLSVYWYQQSLDQGLQFLIQYYNGEERAKGNILERFSAQQFPDLHSELNLSSLELGDSALYFCASSVGGGRTYEQYFGPGTRLTVT.

This clone was seen a few times. The missing conserved phenylalanine or tryptophan at the end of this CDR3 makes a read error likely. The J gene is TRBJ2-7, the V gene TRBV6-5, with a tentative D call TRBD2 (6 bases). Per germline, CDR1 MNHEY and CDR2 SVGAGI. The V gene lost 5 bases and the J gene lost 6 bases, with 14 bases spanning the gap. The CDR3 has 13 residues. Here the CDR3 reads CASSTREEGEQYS. DNA of the CDR3: TGTGCCAGCAGTACTAGGGAGGAGGGCGAGCAGTACTCC.

This clone was recorded many times. The chain couples TRBV11-3 to TRBJ2-1; D is unclear. The ends were cut back, 0 bases at V and 0 bases at J, with 6 bases in the middle. Germline-derived CDR1 and CDR2 are SGHNT and YENEEA. CDR3 size: 15 residues. The CDR3 protein is CASSLESSSYNEQFF. In DNA, the CDR3 is TGTGCCAGCAGCTTAGAGAGCAGCTCCTACAATGAGCAGTTCTTC. Supplemented by reference TRBV11-3 and TRBJ2-1, the full variable domain reads EAGVVQSPRYKIIEKKQPVAFWCNPISGHNTLYWYLQNLGQGPELLIRYENEEAVDDSQLPKDRFSAERLKGVDSTLKIQPAELGDSAVYLCASSLESSSYNEQFFGPGTRLTVL.

This clone was seen at least ten times. This chain links TRBV6-1 with TRBJ2-5; 11 nucleotides match TRBD2. From germline, CDR1 is MNHNS and CDR2 SASEGT. The CDR3 length is 13 residues. Trimming took 6 bases from V and 3 from J; bases not matched to a gene: 0. CDR3 bases: TGTGCCAGCAGACTAGCGGGAGAAGAGACCCAGTACTTC. This codes for CASRLAGEETQYF.

This clone was counted at least ten times. V is TRBV28 and J is TRBJ2-5; 8 bases fit TRBD1. This CDR3 has 14 residues. V lost 4 bases, J lost 5 bases, and 6 bases stayed unmatched. Germline-derived CDR1 and CDR2 are MDHEN and SYDVKM. CDR3 in DNA: TGTGCCAGCAGTTCCACCAGGGGGCGGGAGACCCAGTACTTC. It translates to CASSSTRGRETQYF.